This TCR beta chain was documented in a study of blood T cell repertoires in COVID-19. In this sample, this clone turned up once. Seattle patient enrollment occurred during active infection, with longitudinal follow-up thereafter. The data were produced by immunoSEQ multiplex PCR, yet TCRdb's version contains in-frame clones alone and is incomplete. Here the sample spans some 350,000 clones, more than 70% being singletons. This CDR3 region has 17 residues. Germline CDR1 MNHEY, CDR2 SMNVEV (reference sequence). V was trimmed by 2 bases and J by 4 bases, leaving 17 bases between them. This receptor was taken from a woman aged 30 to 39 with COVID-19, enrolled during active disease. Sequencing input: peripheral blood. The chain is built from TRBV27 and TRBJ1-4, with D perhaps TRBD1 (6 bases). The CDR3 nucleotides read TGTGCCAGCAGTTTAGGGCCTCCCGGGGGGCTTAATGAAAAACTGTTTTTT. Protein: CASSLGPPGGLNEKLFF.